This TCR beta chain was observed in a study of T cell responses to AZD1222 COVID-19 vaccine. To note about this clone: Its specificity is unknown.

Using immunoSEQ multiplex PCR, the repertoire was profiled, and TCRdb retains in-frame clones only, with some absent. This table has around 150,000 clones, about 82% appearing once. Whole-study results and caveats: Sampled repertoires all dated from after the peak T cell response.

Germline trimming cut 6 bases from V and 2 bases from J; bases unmatched to any gene: 4. The CDR3 is 15 residues long. Germline CDR1 is PRHDT and CDR2 is FYEKMQ (reference sequence). The genes are TRBV13 and TRBJ2-7, with 13 bases identical to TRBD2. This material consisted of peripheral blood, taken 28 days after the second dose of the MenACWY control vaccine. This TCR came from an adult who received the MenACWY meningococcal vaccine as a control. DNA for the CDR3: TGTGCCAGCAGTCCAGGGACTAGCGGGGCCTACGAGCAGTACTTC. Translated: CASSPGTSGAYEQYF.